This TCR beta chain comes out of a study of regulatory T cells in long-lasting Graves disease (dated by TCRdb to about 2021). About the study as a whole: Patients with newly diagnosed Graves' disease had been on antithyroid drugs for under 3 months. The study took place in China and was registered as a clinical trial. A total of 33 samples were covered by TCR sequencing, comprising about 13 persistent and around 20 newly diagnosed Graves' disease patients. This study used TCR sequencing and RNA sequencing of peripheral blood to compare persistent Graves' disease patients against newly diagnosed Graves' disease patients. Results and caveats for the whole study, not just this receptor: Persistent disease showed preferential use of TRBV28, TRBJ1-2 and TRBJ2-5, whereas newly diagnosed disease favored TRBV20-1 and TRBJ2-1. Sequencing and analysis were limited to the TCR beta chain. Because the primary lesion, thyroid tissue, could not be accessed, the study looked at peripheral blood alone. Lower TCR Shannon entropy and fewer highly expanded clones were observed in persistent Graves' disease patients than in newly diagnosed patients, which suggested clonal expansion. More public clonotypes were shared among persistent patients (roughly 3,000) than among newly diagnosed patients (just under 1,000). As a limitation, the authors acknowledged that the small sample size may reduce accuracy.

Per the germline V gene (reference sequence), LNHDA is the CDR1 and SQIVND is the CDR2. Between the V and J ends, shortened by 5 bases and 3 bases respectively, the junction contains 14 bases. Inclusive of the bounding cysteine and phenylalanine, the CDR3 is 15 residues long. This entry keeps only the CDR3 DNA: 45 bases, framed from base 1. The library was obtained by multiplex PCR. Sequencing took place on an Illumina HiSeq 4000. To build TCR beta libraries, CDR3 regions were amplified by Arm-PCR using iRepertoire HTBI primers. Gel purification was performed on PCR products prior to sequencing. On the authors' methods: Gene usage analysis of CDR3 amino acid clonotypes used the approximately 62 TRBV and around 14 TRBJ segments found across samples. COPE and FqMerger were used to merge filtered high-quality paired reads into contigs. BLAST was used to align contigs to IMGT TRBV, TRBD and TRBJ reference genes, and CDR3 was defined according to IMGT. Highly expanded clones were defined as clonotypes with a frequency above 0.1%. Shannon entropy served as the measure of repertoire diversity, while the Gini coefficient captured V-J evenness. A clonotype found in more than one individual was treated as public. TCRdb trimmed the raw reads at Q25, called clones with MiXCR and kept productive beta chains. Rows are combined by CDR3 protein, so each entry shows the most common genes and DNA. TCRdb's processing, not the study's, gives the V and J calls here. This sample lists 400,000 to 550,000 distinct CDR3 sequences; about 16% were detected once. The ten most abundant clones make up approximately 22% of the sample.

To note about this clonotype: The clone's antigen remains unknown. Base qualities are not at hand, and no much larger clone is one base apart.

Read against the paper, the sample's time point label means: newly diagnosed GD, antithyroid drugs for less than 3 months. RNA was extracted from PBMCs in TRIzol for both TCR sequencing and RNA sequencing. The diagnosis of Graves' disease followed American Thyroid Association guidelines. Recruitment of patients was carried out at an endocrinology department in Xi'an, China. Each patient gave roughly 10 milliliters of peripheral blood, collected in an EDTA anticoagulant tube. Ficoll Paque Plus density gradient separation was used to isolate PBMCs, and no further T cell sorting was performed. An Agilent 2100 Bioanalyzer and agarose gel were used to check RNA quality, while a NanoDrop 2000 measured RNA concentration. The same data also went into a second study, on T cells in Graves' hyperthyroidism and ophthalmopathy. Per the second study: Graves' hyperthyroidism was defined as stable when no progression to ophthalmopathy occurred over 18 months of follow-up. Hyperthyroidism patients were newly diagnosed, with disease duration under 2 months, and aged 18 to 65 years. Exclusion was applied to patients with uncontrolled infections, other autoimmune diseases, pregnancy or lactation. Diagnoses were based on clinical symptoms, serum thyroxine and TRAb, thyroid ultrasound and orbital computed tomography. The first round of RT-PCR for the TCR CDR3 was performed with the HTBI primer set and the Qiagen OneStep RT-PCR kit. Most expanded thyroid clonotypes (frequency above 0.001) were also detected in blood, suggesting blood repertoires may reflect thyroid immune responses. A 13 V-J signature model separated ophthalmopathy from stable hyperthyroidism, with just over 85% sensitivity and 81.08% specificity in cross-validation and 80%/75% in testing. In validation, the model predicted progression to ophthalmopathy with 65% to 71% sensitivity and 72% to 75% specificity, a median of approximately 6.7 months before onset. To identify TCR V-J signatures that set the groups apart, the researchers used a discovery cohort of approximately 98 patients, made up of 40 to 45 with Graves' ophthalmopathy and 57 with stable Graves' hyperthyroidism. An independent validation cohort of 18 to 20 hyperthyroidism patients and more than 15 patients who later progressed to ophthalmopathy tested prospective prediction of ophthalmopathy. The roughly 91 discovery patients were randomly divided into training and test sets at a 7:3 ratio. In addition, the study compared T-cell repertoires in thyroid tissue and in blood from roughly six Graves' hyperthyroidism patients. After blood sampling, hyperthyroidism patients were treated with methimazole at a starting dose of 30 mg daily, and ophthalmopathy patients were treated with high-dose intravenous methylprednisolone. Libraries were constructed in a second round of multiplex PCR, after which size selection and purification were performed. Paired-end sequencing of the libraries was performed with 100 bp reads on an Illumina HiSeq2000. SOAPnuke was used to process the raw data, with reads discarded if the reads contained adapters or uncalled bases, had a mean Phred below 15, or lacked an exact constant-primer or identifier match. High-quality paired reads were merged using COPE v1.2.5, and each unique nucleotide sequence was defined as a clonotype. Clonotypes were aligned to IMGT TRBV, TRBD and TRBJ reference segments using MiTCR v1.1. Only V-J combinations with frequency above 0.0001, covering 98% to 99.2% of repertoires, were analysed. A TCS score was defined as the ratio of F50 (clonal expansion) to E x V (chaos), with BLOSUM62-based TCRdist applied between CDR3 peptides within each V-J. Welch's t-statistics and random forest reduced 500 to 550 V-J features to roughly 13, which were used in a naive Bayes classifier (R e1071). Sample size was not statistically predetermined, and blinding of investigators to group allocation was not performed. The paper reports TCR Vbeta CDR3 sequencing of over 120 peripheral blood samples: under 45 ophthalmopathy, 75 to 80 hyperthyroidism and around 17 progressor patients.

Sequencing used peripheral blood mononuclear cells (PBMCs), obtained at new diagnosis, from a patient treated with antithyroid drugs. The sequence was collected from a woman aged 18 to 35 with Graves disease. Donor details come from another sample of the same person, matched by shared clones. The V and J segments used are TRBV19 and TRBJ1-5; the D gene identity is not certain. CDR3 loop: CASSPRGGLNQPQHF. Here is the DNA: TGTGCCAGTAGTCCCCGGGGAGGGCTCAATCAGCCCCAGCATTTT.